This passage covers 15 T cell receptor beta chains from one sample sequenced in a study of T-cell reconstitution after alpha-beta-depleted transplantation in children. This sample's TCRbeta library carried unique molecular identifier barcodes. TCRdb recomputed calls from the PCR reads with MiXCR, one row per CDR3 protein. The repertoire includes about 540,000 distinct CDR3 sequences, 15% to 20% of them detected once, and 3.3% sits in the top ten. Sequencing was performed on PBMCs from the stem cell graft donor, taken from the stem cell graft. These receptors all stem from a human donor who donated a stem cell graft to a child with acute lymphoblastic leukemia.

The gene calls are TRBV12-3 or TRBV12-4 and TRBJ2-4, with TRBD2 identical over 8 bases. The CDR3 consists of 13 residues. Unmatched junction bases numbered 2, after V lost 3 bases and J lost 7 bases. The chain's CDR3 is CASSFGTRNIQYF. The CDR3 DNA follows: TGTGCCAGCAGTTTCGGGACTAGGAACATTCAGTACTTC.

This clonotype showed up many times. The rearrangement links TRBV6-5 to TRBJ2-1; TRBD1 or TRBD2 may be the D gene (6 bases each). V shed 4 bases and J shed 8 bases, with 12 bases lying between them. CDR1 is MNHEY, CDR2 SVGAGI, per germline. The CDR3 has 13 amino acids. CDR3 loop: CASSFLGGDEQFF. The CDR3 bases are TGTGCCAGCAGTTTTTTGGGGGGCGATGAGCAGTTCTTC.

This clonotype was seen a handful of times. The chain uses TRBV5-1 and TRBJ2-1, with D unclear. The V end was cut by 4 bases, the J end by 3 bases, with 5 bases between. The CDR3 has 12 amino acids. The germline V gene has CDR1 SGHRS and CDR2 YFSETQ. Written as DNA, the CDR3 is TGCGCCAGCAGCACTTACTACAATGAGCAGTTCTTC. This translates into CASSTYYNEQFF.

The chain is built from TRBV6-5 and TRBJ1-3, with D hard to call. This CDR3 spans 13 amino acids. Germline CDR1 reads MNHEY; CDR2 reads SVGAGI. V was trimmed by 2 bases and J by 4 bases, leaving 6 bases between them. Here the CDR3 DNA reads TGTGCCAGCAGTTACGAATGGGGAAACACCATATATTTT. It codes for CASSYEWGNTIYF.

A few counts support this clonotype. The rearrangement links TRBV11-1 to TRBJ2-7; D ambiguous. Germline V gives CDR1 SGHAT, CDR2 FQDESV (reference sequence). This CDR3 is 14 amino acids long. V lost 1 base, J lost 1 base, and 8 bases lay in between. In DNA form, the CDR3 reads TGTGCCAGCAGCTTAGAGTTTCCTTCCTACGAGCAGTACTTC. Its protein is CASSLEFPSYEQYF.

J is TRBJ2-7 and V is TRBV7-8; D is uncertain. The CDR3 loop spans 14 amino acids. Trimming stripped 2 bases from V and 0 bases from J, with 8 bases between. The germline CDR1 and CDR2 sequences are SGHVS and FQNEAQ. In DNA form, the CDR3 reads TGTGCCAGCAGCTTACTCGATCTCTCCTACGAGCAGTACTTC. This encodes CASSLLDLSYEQYF.

This clonotype was picked up a small number of times. The rearrangement joins TRBV10-1 to TRBJ2-3; 12 bases are a match to TRBD2. The CDR3 is 16 amino acids. Germline values: CDR1 WNHNN, CDR2 SYGVQD (reference sequence). The ends lost 3 bases at V and 7 bases at J; junction bases unmatched: 8. The DNA of the CDR3 is TGCGCCAGCAGTGAACGGACTAGCGGGATGAGAAATACGCAGTATTTT. Amino acids: CASSERTSGMRNTQYF.

This clonotype was found a few times. This rearrangement joins TRBV19 to TRBJ1-1; TRBD1 is a possible D gene (5 bases). Germline CDR1 and CDR2: LNHDA and SQIVND (reference sequence). Trimming removed 3 bases from V and 1 base from J, with 12 bases in between. This CDR3 has 15 amino acids. CDR3 bases: TGTGCCAGTAGTATCTCCGGGGGTGGGAACACTGAAGCTTTCTTT. As protein: CASSISGGGNTEAFF.

The gene calls are TRBV24-1 and TRBJ1-2, with D possibly TRBD1 on 5 matching bases. Germline-derived CDR1 and CDR2 are KGHDR and SFDVKD. V shed 2 bases and J shed 8 bases, with 8 bases lying between them. The CDR3 runs to 12 residues. CDR3 nucleotide sequence: TGTGCCACCAGTGATTGGACATCAGGCTACACCTTC. Residues: CATSDWTSGYTF.

V and J are TRBV21-1 and TRBJ2-1. TRBV21-1 has pseudogene status. The CDR3 loop spans 17 amino acids. Here the CDR3 reads CASSKVKGWSSYNEQFF. The CDR3 nucleotides are TGTGCCAGCAGCAAAGTTAAGGGTTGGAGCTCCTACAATGAGCAGTTCTTC.

Only a few counts were recorded for this clonotype. V usage is TRBV7-3 and J usage is TRBJ2-2; D gene unclear. The V end was cut by 2 bases, the J end by 2 bases, with 12 bases between. Germline-derived CDR1 and CDR2 are SGHTA and FQGTGA. This CDR3 is 16 amino acids long. The CDR3: CASSLGVWANTGELFF. Here the CDR3 DNA reads TGTGCCAGCAGCTTAGGTGTGTGGGCTAACACCGGGGAGCTGTTTTTT. The entire variable domain, with the rest obtained from reference TRBV7-3 and TRBJ2-2, is as follows: GAGVSQTPSNKVTEKGKYVELRCDPISGHTALYWYRQSLGQGPEFLIYFQGTGAADDSGLPNDRFFAVRPEGSVSTLKIQRTERGDSAVYLCASSLGVWANTGELFFGEGSRLTVL.

This sequence joins TRBV9 and TRBJ2-7, with TRBD2 matching 12 bases. Germline trimming cut 4 bases from V and 3 bases from J; bases unmatched to any gene: 11. The CDR3 has 17 amino acids. Germline values: CDR1 SGDLS, CDR2 YYNGEE. The CDR3 here is CASSTGTSGFGNYEQYF. The CDR3 bases are TGTGCCAGCAGCACCGGGACTAGCGGGTTTGGGAACTACGAGCAGTACTTC.

This clonotype turned up a few times. The gene calls are TRBV30 and TRBJ2-1; D gene unclear. V gave up 1 base and J gave up 0 bases, with 10 bases separating them. Germline V gene sequence: CDR1 GTSNPN, CDR2 SVGIG (reference sequence). This CDR3 has 15 amino acids. As DNA, the CDR3 is TGTGCCTGGAGTGAAGGGCACAGCTCCTACAATGAGCAGTTCTTC. It translates to CAWSEGHSSYNEQFF.

V is TRBV28 and J is TRBJ2-1; D possibly matches TRBD1 or TRBD2 (5 bases each). V was shortened by 3 bases and J by 14 bases, with 11 bases between the two germline ends. Looked up from germline, CDR1 is MDHEN and CDR2 is SYDVKM. The CDR3 is 11 amino acids. CDR3 amino acids: CASSLRGVEFF. DNA of the CDR3: TGTGCCAGCAGTTTGAGAGGGGTTGAGTTCTTC.

This clonotype was counted a few times. V usage is TRBV5-1 and J usage is TRBJ2-1; D possibly corresponds to TRBD2 (5 bases). V was shortened by 4 bases and J by 0 bases, with 14 bases between the two germline ends. This CDR3 has 16 amino acids. CDR1 is SGHRS, CDR2 YFSETQ, per germline. This chain's CDR3 is CASSPRAQSSYNEQFF. Here the CDR3 DNA reads TGCGCCAGCAGCCCGAGGGCACAAAGCTCCTACAATGAGCAGTTCTTC.